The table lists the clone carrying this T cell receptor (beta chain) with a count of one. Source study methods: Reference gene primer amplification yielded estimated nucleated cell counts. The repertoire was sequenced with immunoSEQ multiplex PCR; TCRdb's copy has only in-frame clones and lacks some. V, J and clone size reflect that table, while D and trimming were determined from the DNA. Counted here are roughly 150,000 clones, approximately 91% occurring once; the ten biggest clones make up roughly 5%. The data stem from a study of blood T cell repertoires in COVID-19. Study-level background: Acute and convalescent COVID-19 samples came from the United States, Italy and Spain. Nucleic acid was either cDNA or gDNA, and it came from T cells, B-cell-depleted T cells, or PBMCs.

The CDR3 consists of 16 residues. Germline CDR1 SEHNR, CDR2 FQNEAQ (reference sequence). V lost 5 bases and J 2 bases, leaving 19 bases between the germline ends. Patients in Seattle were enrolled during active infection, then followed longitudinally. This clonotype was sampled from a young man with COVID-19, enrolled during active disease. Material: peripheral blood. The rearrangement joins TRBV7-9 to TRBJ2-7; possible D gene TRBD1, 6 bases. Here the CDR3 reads CASSQTGDRPAYEQYF. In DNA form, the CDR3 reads TGTGCCAGCAGCCAGACGGGTGACAGGCCTGCCTACGAGCAGTACTTC.